This is a list of T cell receptor beta chains from one sample in a study of regulatory T cells in long-lasting Graves disease. MiXCR was run by TCRdb on the multiplex PCR reads, yielding one entry per CDR3 protein. This sample has roughly 490,000 distinct CDR3 sequences, with 20% to 25% found just once. The source was peripheral blood mononuclear cells (PBMCs), collected when the disease was refractory, from a patient treated with antithyroid drugs. The origin of the receptors is a female donor with Graves disease. CDR3s include the opening cysteine and the closing phenylalanine or tryptophan. The D gene is left open where the match is weak. Clone size is shown for a subset of rows, as once, few, many or a class of expanded clone.

j_call: TRBJ2-5
cdr3_length: 12
d_call: TRBD1
clone_size: many
v_call: TRBV6-1
cdr3_nt: TGTGCCAGCGGGCGACAGGGGGAGACCCAGTACTTC
cdr3_aa: CASGRQGETQYF

j_call: TRBJ2-3
cdr3_length: 16
d_call: TRBD2
clone_size: -
v_call: TRBV20-1
cdr3_nt: TGCAGTGCTAGAGGTCCTAGCGGGAGGGTCACAGATACGCAGTATTTT
cdr3_aa: CSARGPSGRVTDTQYF

j_call: TRBJ2-5
cdr3_length: 12
d_call: TRBD2
clone_size: many
v_call: TRBV12-3/TRBV12-4
cdr3_nt: TGTGCCAGGGTCCGGGAGGGTTGGGCCCAGTACTTC
cdr3_aa: CARVREGWAQYF

j_call: TRBJ1-2
cdr3_length: 15
d_call: -
clone_size: many
v_call: TRBV28
cdr3_nt: TGTGCCAGCAGTTTTCTGGATCCCTCTAGCTATGGCTACACCTTC
cdr3_aa: CASSFLDPSSYGYTF

j_call: TRBJ2-5
cdr3_length: 15
d_call: -
clone_size: many
v_call: TRBV15
cdr3_nt: TGTGCCACCAGCAGAAGCAAGGGGGGGCTAGAGACCCAGTACTTC
cdr3_aa: CATSRSKGGLETQYF

j_call: TRBJ2-5
cdr3_length: 15
d_call: -
clone_size: -
v_call: TRBV5-1
cdr3_nt: TGCGCCAGCAGCTTGGTATTGCGGGGCCGGGAGACCCAGTACTTC
cdr3_aa: CASSLVLRGRETQYF

j_call: TRBJ2-3
cdr3_length: 15
d_call: -
clone_size: few
v_call: TRBV2
cdr3_nt: TGTGCCAGCAGTGAACAAGGGACTAGCACAGATACGCAGTATTTT
cdr3_aa: CASSEQGTSTDTQYF

j_call: TRBJ1-1
cdr3_length: 14
d_call: -
clone_size: -
v_call: TRBV5-1
cdr3_nt: TGCGCCAGCAGCGTCCGGGACACGAACACTGAAGCTTTCTTT
cdr3_aa: CASSVRDTNTEAFF

j_call: TRBJ1-2
cdr3_length: 16
d_call: -
clone_size: -
v_call: TRBV9
cdr3_nt: TGTGCCAGCAGCGTAGTTGGGGGTCCCCAACCAGATGGCTACACCTTC
cdr3_aa: CASSVVGGPQPDGYTF

j_call: TRBJ2-5
cdr3_length: 14
d_call: -
clone_size: few
v_call: TRBV19
cdr3_nt: TGTGCCAGTAGTATAGTGGGGGGCGCAGAGACCCAGTACTTC
cdr3_aa: CASSIVGGAETQYF

j_call: TRBJ2-4
cdr3_length: 16
d_call: -
clone_size: -
v_call: TRBV5-4
cdr3_nt: TGTGCCAGCAGCTTAGAGGGCGATCTAGCCAAAAACATTCAGTACTTC
cdr3_aa: CASSLEGDLAKNIQYF

j_call: TRBJ1-1
cdr3_length: 13
d_call: -
clone_size: many
v_call: TRBV6-1
cdr3_nt: TGTGCCAGCAGTGAAGTTATCAGGGGAGAAGCTTTCTTT
cdr3_aa: CASSEVIRGEAFF

j_call: TRBJ2-2
cdr3_length: 15
d_call: -
clone_size: many
v_call: TRBV28
cdr3_nt: TGTGCCAGCAGTTTATCCCGACCTATCACCGGGGAGCTGTTTTTT
cdr3_aa: CASSLSRPITGELFF

j_call: TRBJ1-4
cdr3_length: 15
d_call: -
clone_size: -
v_call: TRBV20-1
cdr3_nt: TGCAGTGCCAGTGCAGGGTTCTGGTGGGATGAAAAACTGTTTTTT
cdr3_aa: CSASAGFWWDEKLFF

j_call: TRBJ2-6
cdr3_length: 17
d_call: TRBD1
clone_size: -
v_call: TRBV19
cdr3_nt: TGTGCCAGTAGTAGGTTTTCAGGGGGCGCCGATTTGAACGTCCTGACTTTC
cdr3_aa: CASSRFSGGADLNVLTF

j_call: TRBJ2-7
cdr3_length: 13
d_call: -
clone_size: few
v_call: TRBV27
cdr3_nt: TGTGCCAGCAGTTTATGGGGTCCCTACGAGCAGTACTTC
cdr3_aa: CASSLWGPYEQYF

j_call: TRBJ1-1
cdr3_length: 15
d_call: -
clone_size: many
v_call: TRBV7-2
cdr3_nt: TGTGCCAGCACCAAGCTCGGACAGTGGAACACTGAAGCTTTCTTT
cdr3_aa: CASTKLGQWNTEAFF

j_call: TRBJ2-3
cdr3_length: 12
d_call: TRBD1
clone_size: -
v_call: TRBV6-1
cdr3_nt: TGTGCCAGCAGCTCGGGACAGGGTCCGCAGTATTTT
cdr3_aa: CASSSGQGPQYF